One sample yielded the 26 T cell receptor beta chains listed below, sequenced in a study of shared clonotypes between healthy human individuals. Assay: immunoSEQ multiplex PCR; the TCRdb copy retains only in-frame clones and omits some. Of about 1.5 million clones in the sample, 95% to 99% were seen once. Sequencing was performed on naive CD4+ T cells sorted from blood. Subset meaning: CD45RA+ positively selected. The receptors shown here come from a young man in good health.

The chain has TRBV29-1 and TRBJ1-3; D unclear. The CDR3 has 11 residues. The V and J ends lost 5 bases and 0 bases respectively, with 2 bases between them. Germline CDR1 and CDR2: SQVTM and ANQGSEA. CDR3 region: CSVHSGNTIYF. The CDR3 DNA reads as TGCAGCGTTCACTCTGGAAACACCATATATTTT.

The J gene is TRBJ1-2, the V gene TRBV7-9; a weak D match, TRBD1 (6 bases). The germline V and J ends were trimmed by 10 bases and 2 bases, with 20 bases remaining between them. This CDR3 comprises 15 residues. Per germline, CDR1 SEHNR and CDR2 FQNEAQ (reference sequence). CDR3 coding DNA: TGTGCCACCCAGCTTATGGGGGGGCCCAACTATGGCTACACCTTC. Amino acid sequence: CATQLMGGPNYGYTF.

V usage is TRBV10-1 and J usage is TRBJ2-1, with unresolved D. Trimming took 11 bases from V and 2 from J, leaving 19 bases between them. The length of the CDR3 is 15 residues. Looked up from germline, CDR1 is WNHNN and CDR2 is SYGVQD (reference sequence). The CDR3 sequence: CAGTIRSPAYNEQFF. CDR3 nucleotides: TGCGCCGGAACTATACGGTCCCCCGCCTACAATGAGCAGTTCTTC.

The chain recombines TRBV18 with TRBJ2-2; D remains ambiguous. The germline V and J ends were trimmed by 3 bases and 8 bases, with 7 bases remaining between them. The CDR3 has 12 residues. Germline lookup yields CDR1 KGHSH and CDR2 LQKENI. CDR3 residues: CASSPVSGELFF. As DNA, the CDR3 is TGTGCCAGCTCACCGGTGTCTGGGGAGCTGTTTTTT.

The chain combines TRBV12-5 with TRBJ2-2; D may be TRBD1 (5 bases). V lost 2 bases and J 4 bases, leaving 5 bases between the germline ends. The CDR3 has 13 amino acids. The V gene's germline CDR1 is LGHNT and CDR2 FRNRAP. CDR3 sequence reads: CASGLTGTGELFF. CDR3 nucleotide sequence: TGTGCTAGTGGTTTGACAGGCACCGGGGAGCTGTTTTTT.

J is TRBJ2-1 and V is TRBV2; D not resolved. The CDR3 has 13 residues. Per germline, CDR1 SNHLY and CDR2 FYNNEI. Trimming shortened V by 4 bases and J by 4 bases, and 8 bases separated the two germline ends. CDR3 amino acids: CASSAMSYNEQFF. DNA for the CDR3: TGTGCCAGCAGTGCAATGTCATACAATGAGCAGTTCTTC.

The V and J genes are TRBV18 and TRBJ2-1; 12 bases fit TRBD2. V trimming: 3 bases; J trimming: 3 bases; junction bases outside the gene matches: 9. Germline CDR1 is KGHSH and CDR2 is LQKENI. This CDR3 is 18 amino acids long. The CDR3 nucleotides read TGTGCCAGCTCACCCCTCCCGACTAGCGGGAGTCTCTACAATGAGCAGTTCTTC. Protein: CASSPLPTSGSLYNEQFF.

The chain employs TRBV5-1 and TRBJ2-1; the match to TRBD2 covers 16 bases. This CDR3 comprises 16 residues. Germline trimming cut 4 bases from V and 5 bases from J; bases unmatched to any gene: 3. Germline V gene lookup returns CDR1 SGHRS and CDR2 YFSETQ. The CDR3 nucleotides read TGCGCCAGCAGCCCGGGACTAGCGGGAGGGAACAATGAGCAGTTCTTC. Its translation is CASSPGLAGGNNEQFF. Supplemented by reference TRBV5-1 and TRBJ2-1, the full variable domain reads KAGVTQTPRYLIKTRGQQVTLSCSPISGHRSVSWYQQTPGQGLQFLFEYFSETQRNKGNFPGRFSGRQFSNSRSEMNVSTLELGDSALYLCASSPGLAGGNNEQFFGPGTRLTVL.

The rearrangement uses TRBV28 and TRBJ2-7; D not resolved. There are 15 residues in the CDR3. Germline lookup yields CDR1 MDHEN and CDR2 SYDVKM. The V end was cut by 5 bases, the J end by 3 bases, with 17 bases between. The CDR3 spells CASSPTLGRVYEQYF. CDR3 nucleotide sequence: TGTGCCAGCAGTCCCACTCTGGGCCGGGTCTACGAGCAGTACTTC.

The chain links TRBV5-1 to TRBJ2-7, with D possibly being TRBD1 (6 bases). The CDR3 consists of 15 residues. Germline V gives CDR1 SGHRS, CDR2 YFSETQ. Trimming took 3 bases from V and 2 from J, leaving 15 bases between them. CDR3 DNA sequence: TGCGCCAGCAGCTACGGAAGGGACATGCCCTACGAGCAGTACTTC. Its protein is CASSYGRDMPYEQYF.

The chain links TRBV28 to TRBJ2-3, with 9 bases that match TRBD1. The CDR3 loop spans 15 amino acids. The V gene end was trimmed by 4 bases and the J gene end by 3 bases; junction bases not matched to a gene: 5. Germline V lookup: CDR1 MDHEN, CDR2 SYDVKM. The DNA of the CDR3 is TGTGCCAGCAGTTCAACGGGACAGGGAACAGATACGCAGTATTTT. Translating it yields CASSSTGQGTDTQYF.

The chain couples TRBV9 to TRBJ1-4; D unresolved. The germline V gene has CDR1 SGDLS and CDR2 YYNGEE. V was shortened by 4 bases and J by 8 bases, with 15 bases between the two germline ends. The CDR3 length is 14 residues. CDR3 nucleotide sequence: TGTGCCAGCAGCTCCCGAAGGGAGGGCGAAAAACTGTTTTTT. Translated: CASSSRREGEKLFF.

CDR3 coding DNA: TGCGCCAGCAGATTCGGGACAGGGGATCTGAACACCGGGGAGCTGTTTTTT. It encodes CASRFGTGDLNTGELFF. The chain combines TRBV5-1 with TRBJ2-2, with 10 nucleotides matching TRBD1. J gave up 1 base and V 5 bases, and 8 bases lay outside the gene matches. The CDR3 is made up of 17 amino acids. Germline V lookup: CDR1 SGHRS, CDR2 YFSETQ.

This clone was detected once. The V and J genes are TRBV28 and TRBJ2-4; D gene uncertain. The V gene's germline CDR1 is MDHEN and CDR2 SYDVKM. The CDR3 length is 14 residues. Trimming pared 2 bases from V and 4 bases from J, leaving 9 bases between. The CDR3 bases are TGTGCCAGCAGTTTACCGGTTCCAAAAAACATTCAGTACTTC. It is translated as CASSLPVPKNIQYF.

As concerns this clone: Other DNA sequences in the same sample also yield this CDR3. This chain uses TRBV20-1 with TRBJ2-1; D call uncertain. Trimming left V 6 bases short and J 7 bases short, with 7 bases between. Germline V gene data show CDR1 as DFQATT and CDR2 as SNEGSKA (reference sequence). CDR3 length equals 10 residues. The CDR3 reads CSAVGNEQFF. Here the CDR3 DNA reads TGCAGTGCAGTGGGGAATGAGCAGTTCTTC.

V gene TRBV5-4 combines with J gene TRBJ1-4, with D perhaps TRBD1 (5 bases). V dropped 4 bases and J dropped 7 bases, with 17 bases sitting between them. The CDR3 is made up of 15 amino acids. The V gene's germline CDR1 is SGHNT and CDR2 YYREEE (reference sequence). The CDR3 DNA follows: TGTGCCAGCAGCAACCGGGACGGAGGGGCTGAAAAACTGTTTTTT. Encoded protein: CASSNRDGGAEKLFF.

The J gene is TRBJ1-1, the V gene TRBV30, with D perhaps matching TRBD1 (5 bases). The CDR3 runs 13 residues. The germline V gene encodes CDR1 GTSNPN and CDR2 SVGIG (reference sequence). The V and J ends lost 5 bases and 3 bases respectively, with 13 bases between them. DNA for the CDR3: TGTGCCTGGGACAACTACAGGTACACTGAAGCTTTCTTT. Its translation: CAWDNYRYTEAFF. The complete variable domain, with remaining parts taken from reference TRBV30 and TRBJ1-1, reads SQTIHQWPATLVQPVGSPLSLECTVEGTSNPNLYWYRQAAGRGLQLLFYSVGIGQISSEVPQNLSASRPQDRQFILSSKKLLLSDSGFYLCAWDNYRYTEAFFGQGTRLTVV.

This chain joins TRBV5-1 and TRBJ2-3; 9 bases line up with TRBD2. V was clipped by 1 base and J by 4 bases; unmatched bases: 13. Germline V CDR1 and CDR2: SGHRS, YFSETQ. The CDR3 is 18 residues long. The CDR3 sequence is CASSLPRLLAGGPDTQYF. The CDR3 nucleotides are TGCGCCAGCAGCTTGCCCCGACTCTTGGCGGGAGGGCCAGATACGCAGTATTTT.

The gene calls are TRBV5-6 and TRBJ2-7, with TRBD2 matching 8 bases. J gave up 3 bases and V 4 bases, and 6 bases lay outside the gene matches. This CDR3 region has 14 residues. Germline V gene data show CDR1 as SGHDT and CDR2 as YYEEEE. The CDR3 spells CASSASGTSYEQYF. The CDR3 bases are TGTGCCAGCAGCGCCTCCGGGACTAGCTACGAGCAGTACTTC.

The V call is TRBV2, the J call TRBJ1-4; possibly TRBD1 for D (5 bases). The germline V and J ends were trimmed by 2 bases and 3 bases, with 16 bases remaining between them. The germline V gene has CDR1 SNHLY and CDR2 FYNNEI. CDR3 length equals 17 residues. This CDR3 is CASSEPWGVTANEKLFF. The CDR3 DNA reads as TGTGCCAGCAGTGAACCCTGGGGGGTTACAGCTAATGAAAAACTGTTTTTT.

The chain links TRBV2 to TRBJ1-2; D gene uncertain. The CDR3 has 13 residues. Trimming removed 4 bases at V and 10 bases at J, with 16 bases between. Germline CDR1 SNHLY, CDR2 FYNNEI. In DNA, the CDR3 is TGTGCCAGCAGTGGATTGGCAAGAGGCAACTACACCTTC. It is translated as CASSGLARGNYTF. Full variable domain (remainder filled in from reference TRBV2 and TRBJ1-2): EPEVTQTPSHQVTQMGQEVILRCVPISNHLYFYWYRQILGQKVEFLVSFYNNEISEKSEIFDDQFSVERPDGSNFTLKIRSTKLEDSAMYFCASSGLARGNYTFGSGTRLTVV.

The V and J genes are TRBV14 and TRBJ2-1; possible D gene TRBD2, 6 bases. The CDR3 has 15 residues. V lost 1 base and J lost 2, with 9 bases in between. Looked up from germline, CDR1 is SGHDN and CDR2 is FVKESK. The CDR3 sequence is CASSQGDSTYNEQFF. CDR3 sequence (DNA): TGTGCCAGCAGCCAAGGGGACTCAACCTACAATGAGCAGTTCTTC.

DNA for the CDR3: TGTGCCACTTTAGCGACAAGCTCCTACAATGAGCAGTTCTTC. It translates to CATLATSSYNEQFF. This chain joins TRBV6-1 and TRBJ2-1, with a weak D call TRBD2 (5 bases). The length of the CDR3 is 14 residues. Germline V CDR1 and CDR2: MNHNS, SASEGT. With 10 bases removed from V and 0 bases from J, the gap between germline ends came to 13 bases.

This chain joins TRBV9 and TRBJ2-2, with 12 positions matching TRBD2. V dropped 2 bases and J dropped 0; count of bases not matched to a gene: 8. The germline gives CDR1 SGDLS, CDR2 YYNGEE. This CDR3 is built from 19 residues. In DNA, the CDR3 is TGTGCCAGCAGCGTGAGACGACTAGCGGGAGCCACGAACACCGGGGAGCTGTTTTTT. Its protein product is CASSVRRLAGATNTGELFF.

This sequence joins TRBV14 and TRBJ2-7, with TRBD2 matching over 8 bases. V dropped 4 bases and J dropped 2; count of bases not matched to a gene: 10. The V gene's germline CDR1 is SGHDN and CDR2 FVKESK. The CDR3 covers 16 residues. CDR3 residues: CASSRLSGTLPYEQYF. CDR3 bases: TGTGCCAGCAGCCGACTTAGCGGGACCCTCCCCTACGAGCAGTACTTC.

The chain links TRBV27 to TRBJ2-7; TRBD1 or TRBD2 may be the D gene (6 bases each). Per the germline V gene, CDR1 is MNHEY and CDR2 is SMNVEV (reference sequence). The V and J ends lost 5 bases and 3 bases respectively, with 20 bases between them. CDR3 size: 16 residues. The CDR3 DNA sequence: TGTGCCAGCAGTGTAGCGATACAGGGAGGCCTCTACGAGCAGTACTTC. Its protein product is CASSVAIQGGLYEQYF.